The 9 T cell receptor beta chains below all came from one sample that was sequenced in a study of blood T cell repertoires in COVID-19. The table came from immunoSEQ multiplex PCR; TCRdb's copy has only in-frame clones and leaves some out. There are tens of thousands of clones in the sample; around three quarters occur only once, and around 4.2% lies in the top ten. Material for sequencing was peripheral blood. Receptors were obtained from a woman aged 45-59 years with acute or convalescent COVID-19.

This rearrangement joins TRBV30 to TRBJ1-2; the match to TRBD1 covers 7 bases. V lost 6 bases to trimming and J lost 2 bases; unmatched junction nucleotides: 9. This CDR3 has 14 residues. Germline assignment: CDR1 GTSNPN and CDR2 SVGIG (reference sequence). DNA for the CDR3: TGTGCCTGCCAGTACAGGGGACAGAACTATGGCTACACCTTC. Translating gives CACQYRGQNYGYTF.

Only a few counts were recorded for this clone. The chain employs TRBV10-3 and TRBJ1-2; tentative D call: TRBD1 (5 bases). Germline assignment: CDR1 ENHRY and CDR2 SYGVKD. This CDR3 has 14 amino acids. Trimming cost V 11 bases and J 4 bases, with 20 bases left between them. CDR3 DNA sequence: TGTGCCTCCGGGGGGTTACAGGCCAGCTATGGCTACACCTTC. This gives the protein CASGGLQASYGYTF.

In DNA, the CDR3 is TGTGCCAGCTCACAACAGGGTTATAATTCACCCCTCCACTTT. As protein: CASSQQGYNSPLHF. The chain employs TRBV18 and TRBJ1-6, with a weak D call TRBD1 (6 bases). V was shortened by 4 bases and J by 4 bases, with 8 bases between the two germline ends. Per the germline V gene, CDR1 is KGHSH and CDR2 is LQKENI. The CDR3 covers 14 residues.

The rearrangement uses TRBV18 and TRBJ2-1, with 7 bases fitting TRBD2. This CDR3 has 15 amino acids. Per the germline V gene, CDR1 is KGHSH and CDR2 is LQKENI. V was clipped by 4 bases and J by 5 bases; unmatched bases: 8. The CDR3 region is CASSRLRGVDNEQFF. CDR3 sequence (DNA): TGTGCCAGCTCACGGCTTCGGGGGGTTGACAATGAGCAGTTCTTC.

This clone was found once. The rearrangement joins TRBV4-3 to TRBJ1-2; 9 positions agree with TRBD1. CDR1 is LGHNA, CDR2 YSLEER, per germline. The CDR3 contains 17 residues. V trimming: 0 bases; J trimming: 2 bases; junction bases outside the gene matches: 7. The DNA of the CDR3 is TGCGCCAGCAGCCAAGAAAGGGACAGGGAAGTCAACTATGGCTACACCTTC. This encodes CASSQERDREVNYGYTF.

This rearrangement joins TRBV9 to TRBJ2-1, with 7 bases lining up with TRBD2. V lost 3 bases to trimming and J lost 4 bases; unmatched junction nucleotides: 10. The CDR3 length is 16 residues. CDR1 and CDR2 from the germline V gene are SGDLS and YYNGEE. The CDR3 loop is CASSGPSGGNYNEQFF. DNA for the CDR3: TGTGCCAGCAGCGGGCCTAGCGGCGGTAATTACAATGAGCAGTTCTTC.

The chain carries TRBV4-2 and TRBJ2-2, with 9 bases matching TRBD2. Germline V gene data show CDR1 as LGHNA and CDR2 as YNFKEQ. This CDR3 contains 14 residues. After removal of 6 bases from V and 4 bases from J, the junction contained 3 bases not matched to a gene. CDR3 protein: CASRASGATGELFF. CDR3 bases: TGTGCCAGCAGAGCTAGCGGGGCCACCGGGGAGCTGTTTTTT.

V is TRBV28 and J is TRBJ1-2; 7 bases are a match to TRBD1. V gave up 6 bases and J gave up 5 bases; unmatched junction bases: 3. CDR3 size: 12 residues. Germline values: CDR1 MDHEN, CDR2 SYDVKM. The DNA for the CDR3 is TGTGCCAGCAGGGACAGGTCATATGGCTACACCTTC. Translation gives CASRDRSYGYTF.

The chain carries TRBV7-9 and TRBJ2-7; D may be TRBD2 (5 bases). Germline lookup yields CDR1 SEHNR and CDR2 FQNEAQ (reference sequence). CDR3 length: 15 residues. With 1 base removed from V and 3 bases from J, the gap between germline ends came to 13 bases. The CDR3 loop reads CASSLGRGDFYEQYF. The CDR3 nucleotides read TGTGCCAGCAGCTTAGGTCGGGGAGACTTCTACGAGCAGTACTTC.